The sequence of this T cell receptor (beta chain) was determined in a study of early T cells in non-severe SARS-CoV-2 infection. The ends were cut back, 2 bases at V and 0 bases at J, with 5 bases in the middle. The CDR3 spans 13 residues. In germline, CDR1 is SGHDT, CDR2 YYEEEE. TCRdb re-analysed the 5' RACE reads in MiXCR, keeping a single row per CDR3 protein. The sample holds more than 45,000 distinct CDR3 sequences, more than 7.5% seen once. This clonotype was recorded at least ten times. This TCR was recovered from an adult who was a healthcare worker with PCR-confirmed SARS-CoV-2 infection or an uninfected control (not recorded which). Sample: whole blood. The chain carries TRBV5-6 and TRBJ2-5, with D unresolved. The CDR3 sequence: CASSFRNQETQYF. CDR3 nucleotides: TGTGCCAGCAGCTTTCGGAACCAAGAGACCCAGTACTTC.